These T cell receptor beta chains were read from a single sample in a study of T cell responses to AZD1222 COVID-19 vaccine. The assay was immunoSEQ multiplex PCR, and TCRdb's table has in-frame clones only and misses some. The table lists just under 20,000 clones, around 82% of them singletons. The starting material was peripheral blood, obtained 28 days after the second AZD1222 dose. The receptors were gathered from an adult who received the AZD1222 COVID-19 vaccine. Both conserved end residues are part of each CDR3. The order of the fields is D gene, J gene, clone size, V gene, CDR3 protein, CDR3 DNA. D genes are given only for firm matches. Not all rows give a size; the values are once, few, many and, for expanded clones, a class.

>NA|TRBJ1-5|once|TRBV6-1
CASSETGPQHF
TGTGCCAGCAGTGAGACGGGGCCCCAGCATTTT
>NA|TRBJ2-1|NA|TRBV7-2
CASRSGLIYNEQFF
TGTGCCAGCAGATCAGGGCTCATATACAATGAGCAGTTCTTC
>NA|TRBJ2-7|NA|TRBV5-4
CASSPRTPIYEQYF
TGTGCCAGCAGCCCCCGGACTCCCATCTACGAGCAGTACTTC
>NA|TRBJ2-7|NA|TRBV5-6
CASSLLLGSSYEQYF
TGTGCCAGCAGCTTGCTCCTAGGTAGCTCCTACGAGCAGTACTTC
>NA|TRBJ2-7|NA|TRBV5-1
CASSYQTASYEQYF
TGCGCCAGCAGCTACCAGACAGCCTCCTACGAGCAGTACTTC
>NA|TRBJ2-5|NA|TRBV11-2
CASSLSGSGQETQYF
TGTGCCAGCAGCTTAAGCGGTTCAGGGCAAGAGACCCAGTACTTC
>NA|TRBJ1-6|NA|TRBV5-1
CASSFADGSNSPLHF
TGCGCCAGCAGCTTTGCGGACGGTTCTAATTCACCCCTCCACTTT
>TRBD1|TRBJ1-3|NA|TRBV2
CASSGDRGPSGNTIYF
TGTGCCAGCAGTGGGGACAGGGGGCCTTCTGGAAACACCATATATTTT
>TRBD1|TRBJ2-2|NA|TRBV19
CASSITGGPGELFF
TGTGCCAGTAGTATAACAGGGGGGCCCGGGGAGCTGTTTTTT
>NA|TRBJ1-4|NA|TRBV6-5
CASGREKLFF
TGTGCCAGCGGCCGCGAAAAACTGTTTTTT
>NA|TRBJ2-5|NA|TRBV7-9
CASSLAPYPSFQETQYF
TGTGCCAGCAGCTTAGCCCCGTACCCGTCCTTCCAAGAGACCCAGTACTTC
>NA|TRBJ1-6|NA|TRBV7-2
CASSSAGGYGSPLHF
TGTGCCAGCAGCTCTGCCGGGGGCTATGGTTCACCCCTCCACTTT
>NA|TRBJ2-7|NA|TRBV5-1
CASSLEVRNYEQYF
TGCGCCAGCAGCTTGGAGGTGCGAAACTACGAGCAGTACTTC
>TRBD1|TRBJ1-2|NA|TRBV7-9
CASSSTTGGRSYGYTF
TGTGCCAGCAGCTCCACGACAGGGGGTCGAAGCTATGGCTACACCTTC
>NA|TRBJ2-1|few|TRBV24-1
CATSDLPWGGTRPEQFF
TGTGCCACCAGTGATTTGCCGTGGGGCGGGACCCGTCCCGAGCAGTTCTTC
>TRBD1|TRBJ2-7|few|TRBV6-5
CASSSGTGGSHEQYF
TGTGCCAGCAGCTCCGGGACAGGGGGGTCCCACGAGCAGTACTTC
>TRBD2|TRBJ2-2|NA|TRBV11-3
CASSSLAGFSGELFF
TGTGCCAGCAGCTCACTAGCGGGATTCAGCGGGGAGCTGTTTTTT
>NA|TRBJ2-5|NA|TRBV28
CASRGGTVETQYF
TGTGCCAGCAGGGGGGGGACAGTCGAGACCCAGTACTTC
>NA|TRBJ2-7|few|TRBV24-1
CATTAPFICYEQYF
TGTGCCACCACTGCCCCCTTCATCTGTTACGAGCAGTACTTC
>NA|TRBJ1-5|NA|TRBV30
CAWSVGGFAQPQHF
TGTGCCTGGAGTGTAGGAGGGTTCGCTCAGCCCCAGCATTTT
>TRBD2|TRBJ2-4|NA|TRBV18
CASSPSGTSGRALIVKNIQYF
TGTGCCAGCTCACCGTCCGGGACTAGCGGGAGGGCCCTGATAGTCAAAAACATTCAGTACTTC
>NA|TRBJ1-2|NA|TRBV7-8
CASSLMSWRVDGYTF
TGTGCCAGCAGCCTCATGTCTTGGAGGGTGGATGGCTACACCTTC
>TRBD1|TRBJ1-5|NA|TRBV3-1/TRBV3-2
CASSQAGTGNQPQHF
TGTGCCAGCAGCCAAGCGGGGACAGGGAACCAGCCCCAGCATTTT
>TRBD2|TRBJ2-7|NA|TRBV6-6
CASSYRLAGGEQYF
TGTGCCAGCAGTTATAGGCTAGCGGGAGGCGAGCAGTACTTC
>TRBD2|TRBJ2-1|NA|TRBV18
CASSLTSGGINVQFF
TGTGCCAGCTCGCTTACTAGCGGGGGAATCAATGTGCAGTTCTTC
>NA|TRBJ2-3|NA|TRBV7-2
CASSLALSDTQYF
TGTGCCAGCAGCTTAGCACTCTCAGATACGCAGTATTTT
>NA|TRBJ2-1|NA|TRBV29-1
CSVGPWGVEQFF
TGCAGCGTTGGACCTTGGGGGGTTGAGCAGTTCTTC
>NA|TRBJ1-5|NA|TRBV3-1/TRBV3-2
CASSQGLGGYQPQHF
TGTGCCAGCAGCCAAGGGTTGGGGGGTTACCAGCCCCAGCATTTT
>NA|TRBJ2-4|few|TRBV30
CALKKTGNIQYF
TGTGCGTTGAAAAAAACGGGAAACATTCAGTACTTC
>TRBD2|TRBJ2-3|once|TRBV19
CASRIGLDEDTQYF
TGTGCCAGTAGGATAGGACTAGATGAAGATACGCAGTATTTT
>NA|TRBJ1-5|few|TRBV6-5
CASSQTGPDQPQHF
TGTGCCAGCAGTCAGACGGGACCTGATCAGCCCCAGCATTTT
>NA|TRBJ2-2|NA|TRBV29-1
CSAGTTGTGELFF
TGCAGCGCCGGGACCACCGGGACCGGGGAGCTGTTTTTT
>TRBD2|TRBJ2-1|NA|TRBV5-1
CASSLVSGSFDEQFF
TGCGCCAGCAGCTTGGTGAGCGGGAGTTTCGATGAGCAGTTCTTC
>NA|TRBJ1-2|NA|TRBV5-4
CASSLEAEGYTF
TGTGCCAGCAGCTTGGAGGCTGAGGGCTACACCTTC
>NA|TRBJ1-1|NA|TRBV7-2
CASSFGSLNTEAFF
TGTGCCAGCAGCTTCGGATCTTTGAACACTGAAGCTTTCTTT
>NA|TRBJ1-5|NA|TRBV30
CAWRGVERSSNQPQHF
TGTGCCTGGAGGGGTGTCGAACGCTCGAGCAATCAGCCCCAGCATTTT
>NA|TRBJ2-3|NA|TRBV2
CASSEWDSDTQYF
TGTGCCAGCAGTGAATGGGATTCAGATACGCAGTATTTT
>TRBD1|TRBJ2-4|NA|TRBV19
CASSIGGDRVKNIQYF
TGTGCCAGTAGTATTGGGGGAGACAGGGTCAAAAACATTCAGTACTTC
>NA|TRBJ1-5|NA|TRBV5-1
CARSRSWRDQPQHF
TGCGCCAGGTCTAGATCCTGGCGGGATCAGCCCCAGCATTTT
>NA|TRBJ1-2|NA|TRBV14
CASSQGRGYGYTF
TGTGCCAGCAGCCAGGGGCGAGGCTATGGCTACACCTTC
>TRBD1|TRBJ1-3|NA|TRBV2
CASSDRTGYGNTIYF
TGTGCCAGCAGCGATAGGACAGGGTACGGAAACACCATATATTTT
>TRBD1|TRBJ1-2|NA|TRBV19
CASSIQGVNYGYTF
TGTGCCAGTAGTATCCAGGGGGTTAACTATGGCTACACCTTC
>NA|TRBJ2-1|NA|TRBV10-1
CASSGGHVGGEQFF
TGCGCCAGCAGTGGAGGACACGTAGGGGGTGAGCAGTTCTTC
>TRBD2|TRBJ2-7|NA|TRBV3-1/TRBV3-2
CASREAGGGDEQYF
TGTGCCAGCAGAGAGGCGGGGGGAGGGGACGAGCAGTACTTC
>NA|TRBJ1-5|NA|TRBV6-5
CASRTLDGSQPQHF
TGTGCCAGCCGGACCCTCGACGGGAGTCAGCCCCAGCATTTT